The source of this T cell receptor (beta chain) is a study of shared clonotypes between healthy human individuals. Positive CCR7 selection of CD45RO-negative cells yielded the naive CD8 cells, and terminally differentiated effector memory CD45RA+ cells were excluded. Profiled with immunoSEQ multiplex PCR; TCRdb holds only in-frame clones, not every one. The profile covers about 580,000 clones, with about 98% appearing a single time and 0.3% taken by the ten largest. The CDR3 contains 15 residues. Trimming removed 4 bases from V and 4 bases from J; junction bases left unmatched: 3. The germline V gene has CDR1 LGHNA and CDR2 YSLEER.

The chain couples TRBV4-3 to TRBJ2-1; 11 bases agree with TRBD2. The sequenced sample was naive CD8+ T cells sorted from blood. The TCR sequence derives from a man aged 25-40 years in good health. The CDR3 bases are TGCGCCAGCAGCCTGAGACTAGCGGGGTACAATGAGCAGTTCTTC. Translating gives CASSLRLAGYNEQFF.